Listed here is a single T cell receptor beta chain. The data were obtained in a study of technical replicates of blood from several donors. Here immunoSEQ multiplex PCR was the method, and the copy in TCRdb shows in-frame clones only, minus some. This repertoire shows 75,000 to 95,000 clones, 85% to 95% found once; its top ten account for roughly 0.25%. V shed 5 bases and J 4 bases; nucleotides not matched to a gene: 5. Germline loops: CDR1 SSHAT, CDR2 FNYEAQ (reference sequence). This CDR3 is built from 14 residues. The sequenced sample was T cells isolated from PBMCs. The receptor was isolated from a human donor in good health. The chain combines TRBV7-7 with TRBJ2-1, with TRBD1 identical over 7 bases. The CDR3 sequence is CASSPGQNYNEQFF. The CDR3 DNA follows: TGTGCCAGCAGCCCGGGACAGAATTACAATGAGCAGTTCTTC.